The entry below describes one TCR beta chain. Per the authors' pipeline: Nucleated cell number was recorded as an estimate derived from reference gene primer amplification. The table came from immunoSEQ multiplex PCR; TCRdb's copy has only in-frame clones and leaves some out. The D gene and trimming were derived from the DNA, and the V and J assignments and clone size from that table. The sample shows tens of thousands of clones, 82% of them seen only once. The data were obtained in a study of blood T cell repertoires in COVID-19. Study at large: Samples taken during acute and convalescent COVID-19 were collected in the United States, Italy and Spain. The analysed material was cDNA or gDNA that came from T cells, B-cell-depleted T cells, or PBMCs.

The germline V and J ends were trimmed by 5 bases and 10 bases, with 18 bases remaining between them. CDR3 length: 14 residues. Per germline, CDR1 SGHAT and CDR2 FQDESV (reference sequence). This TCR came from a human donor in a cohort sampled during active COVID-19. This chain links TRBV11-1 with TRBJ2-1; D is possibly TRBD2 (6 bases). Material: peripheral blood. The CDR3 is CASSRFGGAREQFF. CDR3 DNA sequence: TGTGCCAGCAGCCGATTCGGAGGGGCCCGGGAGCAGTTCTTC.